Sequencing of this TCR beta chain was carried out in a study of blood T cell repertoires in COVID-19. About the study: COVID-19 samples, acute and convalescent, were from the United States, Italy and Spain. In each case, the material was cDNA or gDNA derived from T cells, B-cell-depleted T cells, or PBMCs.

This clone was recorded a few times. Sequenced by immunoSEQ multiplex PCR; TCRdb stores in-frame clones only, minus some. Of 100,000 to 150,000 clones detected, approximately 80% appear once; the ten largest clones hold approximately 2%. The CDR3 is 11 residues long. Trimming removed 8 bases at V and 6 bases at J, with 13 bases between. The germline V gene encodes CDR1 SQVTM and CDR2 ANQGSEA. The source is a man aged 65 to 85 with acute or convalescent COVID-19. The chain employs TRBV29-1 and TRBJ1-2; a weak D match, TRBD1 (6 bases). The sample comprised peripheral blood. CDR3 coding DNA: TGCAGCACCGGACAGCGAGATGGCTACACCTTC. As protein: CSTGQRDGYTF.